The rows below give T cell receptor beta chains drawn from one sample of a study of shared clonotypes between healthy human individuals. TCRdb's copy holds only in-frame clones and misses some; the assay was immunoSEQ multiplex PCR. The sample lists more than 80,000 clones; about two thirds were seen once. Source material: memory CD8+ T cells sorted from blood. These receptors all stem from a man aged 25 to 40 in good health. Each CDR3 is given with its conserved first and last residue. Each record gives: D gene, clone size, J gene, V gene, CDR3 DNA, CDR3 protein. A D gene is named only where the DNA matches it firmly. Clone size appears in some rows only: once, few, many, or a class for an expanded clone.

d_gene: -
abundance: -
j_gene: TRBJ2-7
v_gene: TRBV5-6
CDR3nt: TGTGCCAGCAGCGAGGGGGGTACCGGGCGAAGGCAGTACTTC
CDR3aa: CASSEGGTGRRQYF

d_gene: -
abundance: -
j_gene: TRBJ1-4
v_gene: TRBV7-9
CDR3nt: TGTGCCAGCAGCCCCCCCCGGGAAAAACTGTTTTTT
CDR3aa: CASSPPREKLFF

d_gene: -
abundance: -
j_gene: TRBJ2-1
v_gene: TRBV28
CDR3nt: TGTGCCAGCAGTTTATTTAGCGACAATGAGCAGTTCTTC
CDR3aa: CASSLFSDNEQFF

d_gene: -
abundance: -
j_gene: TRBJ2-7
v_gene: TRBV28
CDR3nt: TGTGCCACCACCGGGGGGCCCTACGAGCAGTACTTC
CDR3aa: CATTGGPYEQYF

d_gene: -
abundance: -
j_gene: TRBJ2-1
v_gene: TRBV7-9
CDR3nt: TGTGCCAGCAGCCCACGGGACCATTACAATGAGCAGTTCTTC
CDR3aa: CASSPRDHYNEQFF

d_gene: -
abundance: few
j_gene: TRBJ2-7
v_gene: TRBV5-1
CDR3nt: TGCGCCAGCAGCCAGACTGAAACCTACGAGCAGTACTTC
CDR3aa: CASSQTETYEQYF

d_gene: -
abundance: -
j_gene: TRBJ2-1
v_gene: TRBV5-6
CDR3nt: TGTGCCAGCAGCTCCCCGGACATTGGGGAGGGGGCTCGGGGAGAGCAGTTCTTC
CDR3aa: CASSSPDIGEGARGEQFF

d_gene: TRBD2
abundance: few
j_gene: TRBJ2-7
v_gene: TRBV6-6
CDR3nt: TGTGCCAGCAGTTACGGTACGGGAGGTTACGAGCAGTACTTC
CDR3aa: CASSYGTGGYEQYF

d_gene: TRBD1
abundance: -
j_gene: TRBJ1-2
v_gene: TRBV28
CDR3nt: TGTGCCAGCAGCACCCTAGTAAAAGACAGGGGAAACCGCGGCTACACCTTC
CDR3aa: CASSTLVKDRGNRGYTF

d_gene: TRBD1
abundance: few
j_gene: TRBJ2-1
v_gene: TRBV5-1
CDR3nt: TGCGCCAGCAGCTTCACAGGGGGCTACAATGAGCAGTTCTTC
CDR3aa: CASSFTGGYNEQFF

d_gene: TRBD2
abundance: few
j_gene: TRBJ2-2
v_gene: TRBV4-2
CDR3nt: TGTGCCAGCAGCTTGCTTAGCGGGAGGGCCGACACCGGGGAGCTGTTTTTT
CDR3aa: CASSLLSGRADTGELFF

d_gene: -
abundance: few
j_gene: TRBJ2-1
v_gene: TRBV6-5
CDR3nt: TGTGCCAGCACTTATTACGTGGGGGGCAATGAGCAGTTCTTC
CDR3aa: CASTYYVGGNEQFF

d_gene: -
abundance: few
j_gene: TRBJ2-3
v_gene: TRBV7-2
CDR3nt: TGTGCCAGCAGCTTAGCAGGGGGCGGGGGCACAGATACGCAGTATTTT
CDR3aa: CASSLAGGGGTDTQYF

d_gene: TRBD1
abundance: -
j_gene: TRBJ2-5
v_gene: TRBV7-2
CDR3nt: TGTGCCAGCAGCTCCAACAGGGGGAAAGAGACCCAGTACTTC
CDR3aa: CASSSNRGKETQYF

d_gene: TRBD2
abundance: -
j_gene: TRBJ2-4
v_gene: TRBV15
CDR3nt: TGTGCCACCAGCTATCTTAGCGGGACGGGGGGAGACATTCAGTACTTC
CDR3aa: CATSYLSGTGGDIQYF

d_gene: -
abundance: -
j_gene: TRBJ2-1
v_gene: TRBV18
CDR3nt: TGTGCCAGCTCAGAGACAACCGGGCTATCAGATGAGCAGTTCTTC
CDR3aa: CASSETTGLSDEQFF

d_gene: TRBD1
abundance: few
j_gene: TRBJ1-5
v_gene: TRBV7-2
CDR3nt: TGTGCCAGCAGCTACGCCGGGACAGGGATAAATCAGCCCCAGCATTTT
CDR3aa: CASSYAGTGINQPQHF

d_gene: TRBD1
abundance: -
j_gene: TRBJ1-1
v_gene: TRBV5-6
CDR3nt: TGTGCCAGCAGCTTCGACAGGGTGAGCACTGAAGCTTTCTTT
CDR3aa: CASSFDRVSTEAFF

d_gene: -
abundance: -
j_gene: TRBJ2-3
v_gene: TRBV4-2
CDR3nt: TGTGCCAGCAGCCAAGATTTTCGCTATTGGGCAGATACGCAGTATTTT
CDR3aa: CASSQDFRYWADTQYF

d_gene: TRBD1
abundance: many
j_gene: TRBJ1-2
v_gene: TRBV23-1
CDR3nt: TGCGCCAGCAGTCATCCCACACAGGGGGGACTAAACTATGGCTACACCTTC
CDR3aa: CASSHPTQGGLNYGYTF

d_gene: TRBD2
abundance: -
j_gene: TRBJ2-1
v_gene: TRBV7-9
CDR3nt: TGTGCCAGCAGCCTTTATGCCGGGACTAGCAATGAGCAGTTCTTC
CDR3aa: CASSLYAGTSNEQFF

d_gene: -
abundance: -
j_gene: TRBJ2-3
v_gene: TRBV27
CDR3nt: TGTGCCAGCAGCCAACTAGGGGATACGCAGTATTTT
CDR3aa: CASSQLGDTQYF

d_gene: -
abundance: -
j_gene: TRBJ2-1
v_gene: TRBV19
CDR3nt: TGTGCCAGTAGTCCAGGGGTTAGTGAGCAGTTCTTC
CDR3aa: CASSPGVSEQFF

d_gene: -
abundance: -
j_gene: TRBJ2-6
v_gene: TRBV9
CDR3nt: TGTGCCAGCAAAGGACACCTCTCTGGGGCCAACGTCCTGACTTTC
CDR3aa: CASKGHLSGANVLTF

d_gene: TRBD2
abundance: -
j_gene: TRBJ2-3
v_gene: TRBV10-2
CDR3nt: TGCGCCAGCAGTGACCTCCTGACTAGCGGGCTCGGGGATACGCAGTATTTT
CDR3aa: CASSDLLTSGLGDTQYF

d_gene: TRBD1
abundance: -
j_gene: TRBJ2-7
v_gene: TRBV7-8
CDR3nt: TGTGCCAGCAGCTCAATATCGGACAGGGCGAGGAGCACCTCCTACGAGCAGTACTTC
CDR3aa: CASSSISDRARSTSYEQYF

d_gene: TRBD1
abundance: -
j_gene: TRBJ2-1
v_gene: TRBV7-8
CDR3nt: TGTGCCAGCAGCTTTCGTGACAGGGTTCATGAGCAGTTCTTC
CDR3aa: CASSFRDRVHEQFF

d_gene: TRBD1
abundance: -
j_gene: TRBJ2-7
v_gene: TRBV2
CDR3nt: TGTGCCAGCAGAGGACAGGGTGTCGACGAGCAGTACTTC
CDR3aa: CASRGQGVDEQYF

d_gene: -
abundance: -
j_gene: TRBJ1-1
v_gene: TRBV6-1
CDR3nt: TGTGCCAGCAGTGATTCAGGGGCTGAAGCTTTCTTT
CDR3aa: CASSDSGAEAFF

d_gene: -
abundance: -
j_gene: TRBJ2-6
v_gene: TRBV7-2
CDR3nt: TGTGCCAGCAGCTTAGGTCTTACCGGGGCCAACGTCCTGACTTTC
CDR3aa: CASSLGLTGANVLTF

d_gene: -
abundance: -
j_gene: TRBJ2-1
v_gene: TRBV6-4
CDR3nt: TGTGCCAGCAGTGACGGAACGGGTCTAAGTAATGAGCAGTTCTTC
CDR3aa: CASSDGTGLSNEQFF

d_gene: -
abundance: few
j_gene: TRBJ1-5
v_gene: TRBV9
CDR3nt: TGTGCCAGCAGCGCGGCGGGGGCTCAGCCCCAGCATTTT
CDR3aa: CASSAAGAQPQHF

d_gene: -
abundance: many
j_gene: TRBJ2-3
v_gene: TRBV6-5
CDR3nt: TGTGCCAGCAGAAGTTTGGGATATACGCAGTATTTT
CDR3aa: CASRSLGYTQYF

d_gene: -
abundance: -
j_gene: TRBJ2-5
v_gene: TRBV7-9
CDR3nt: TGTGCCAGCAGCTTATCTCTTGTTGAAGAGACCCAGTACTTC
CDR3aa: CASSLSLVEETQYF

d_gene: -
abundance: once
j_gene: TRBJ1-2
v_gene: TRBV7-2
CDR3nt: TGTGCCAGCAGCTTAGGTCCCCCGACAGAATATGGCTACACCTTC
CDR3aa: CASSLGPPTEYGYTF

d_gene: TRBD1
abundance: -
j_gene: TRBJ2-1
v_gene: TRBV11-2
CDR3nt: TGTGCCAGCAGCTTACACCCCTCGGGCCAGGGGGCAAATGAGCAGTTCTTC
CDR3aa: CASSLHPSGQGANEQFF

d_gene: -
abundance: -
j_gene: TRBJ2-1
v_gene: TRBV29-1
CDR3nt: TGCAGCGTTCCTCGGTTGGGCCAAGATAACTCCTACAATGAGCAGTTCTTC
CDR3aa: CSVPRLGQDNSYNEQFF

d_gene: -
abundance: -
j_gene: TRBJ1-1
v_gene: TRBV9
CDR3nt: TGTGCCAGCGGGGGGGACACTGAAGCTTTCTTT
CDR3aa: CASGGDTEAFF

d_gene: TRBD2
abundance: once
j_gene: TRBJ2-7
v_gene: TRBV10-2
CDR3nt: TGCGCCAGCAGTGAGTCTTGGACTAGCGGGTTGTACTACGAGCAGTACTTC
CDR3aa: CASSESWTSGLYYEQYF

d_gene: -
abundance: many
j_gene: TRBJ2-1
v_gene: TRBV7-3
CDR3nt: TGTGCCAGCAGTTTTGACATACCGTCCTACAATGAGCAGTTCTTC
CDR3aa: CASSFDIPSYNEQFF

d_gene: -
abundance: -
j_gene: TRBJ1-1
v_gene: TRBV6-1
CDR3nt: TGTGCCAGCAGTGAAGCGTGGGGGTTGAACACTGAAGCTTTCTTT
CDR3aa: CASSEAWGLNTEAFF

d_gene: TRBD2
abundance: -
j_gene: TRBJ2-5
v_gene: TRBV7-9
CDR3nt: TGTGCCAGCAGGCGACTAGCGGGAGGGCCGCAAGAGACCCAGTACTTC
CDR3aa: CASRRLAGGPQETQYF

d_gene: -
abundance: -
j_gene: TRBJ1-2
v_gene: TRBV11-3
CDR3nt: TGTGCCAGCAGCCAAAAGATGGATTTC
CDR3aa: CASSQKMDF

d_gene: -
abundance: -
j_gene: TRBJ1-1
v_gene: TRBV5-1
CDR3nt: TGCGCCAGCAGGACAGGAATGAGCACTGAAGCTTTCTTT
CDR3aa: CASRTGMSTEAFF

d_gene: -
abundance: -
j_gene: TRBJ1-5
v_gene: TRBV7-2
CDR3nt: TGTGCCAGCAGCTTAGATTCGGGTAGCAATCAGCCCCAGCATTTT
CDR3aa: CASSLDSGSNQPQHF

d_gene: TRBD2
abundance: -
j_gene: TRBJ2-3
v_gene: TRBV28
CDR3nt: TGTGCCAGCAGTTTAGACAGCGGGGCAGATACGCAGTATTTT
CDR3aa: CASSLDSGADTQYF

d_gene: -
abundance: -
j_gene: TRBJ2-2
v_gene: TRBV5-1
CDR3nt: TGCGCCAGCGAGAGGACAGCAAACACCGGGGAGCTGTTTTTT
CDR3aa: CASERTANTGELFF

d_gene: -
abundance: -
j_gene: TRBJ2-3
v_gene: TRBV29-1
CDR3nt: TGCAGCGTCCGCGTGGATACGCAGTATTTT
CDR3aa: CSVRVDTQYF

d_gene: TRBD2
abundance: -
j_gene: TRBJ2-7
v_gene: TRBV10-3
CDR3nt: TGTGCCATCAGTGAGTTAGGACTAGCGGGAGGGCCGATGTCCTACGAGCAGTACTTC
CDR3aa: CAISELGLAGGPMSYEQYF

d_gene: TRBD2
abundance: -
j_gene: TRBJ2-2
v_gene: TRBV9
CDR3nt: TGTGCCAGCAGCGAGACAGCGGGAGATACCGGGGAGCTGTTTTTT
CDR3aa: CASSETAGDTGELFF

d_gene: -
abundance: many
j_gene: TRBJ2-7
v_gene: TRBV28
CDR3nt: TGTGCCAGCAGTCAACACTACGAGCAGTACTTC
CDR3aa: CASSQHYEQYF

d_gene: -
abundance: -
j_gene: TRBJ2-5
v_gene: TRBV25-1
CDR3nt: TGTGCCAGCAGGGAAAGCGGAGGGTACCAAGAGACCCAGTACTTC
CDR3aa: CASRESGGYQETQYF